This T cell receptor beta chain was captured by sequencing in a study of T cell changes during pregnancy in multiple sclerosis. Profiled with immunoSEQ multiplex PCR; TCRdb holds only in-frame clones, not every one. Seen here are just under 65,000 clones, about 96% observed once, and the top ten hold around 2.5%. The CDR3 covers 15 residues. V lost 7 bases and J 0 bases, leaving 11 bases between the germline ends. Germline values: CDR1 SGHTS, CDR2 YDEGEE. This chain connects TRBV5-8 to TRBJ1-6; D might be TRBD1 (6 bases). This receptor was taken from a female donor with multiple sclerosis, enrolled in a pregnancy study. This specimen was CD8+ T cells from peripheral blood mononuclear cells, taken after pregnancy. CDR3 loop: CASCQGSSYNSPLHF. The CDR3 DNA sequence: TGTGCCAGCTGCCAGGGGAGCTCCTATAATTCACCCCTCCACTTT. The variable domain in full, completed from reference TRBV5-8 and TRBJ1-6, reads EAGVTQSPTHLIKTRGQQATLRCSPISGHTSVYWYQQALGLGLQFLLWYDEGEERNRGNFPPRFSGRQFPNYSSELNVNALELEDSALYLCASCQGSSYNSPLHFGNGTRLTVT.